The 19 T cell receptor beta chains below all came from one sample that was sequenced in a study of blood T cell repertoires in COVID-19. The table came from immunoSEQ multiplex PCR; TCRdb's copy has only in-frame clones and leaves some out. The sample lists just under 75,000 clones; roughly 88% were seen once. The specimen sequenced was peripheral blood. These receptors came from a man older than 75 with active or convalescent COVID-19.

This clone was picked up one time. The chain uses TRBV2 and TRBJ2-2; D gene uncertain. Germline V gene data show CDR1 as SNHLY and CDR2 as FYNNEI. The CDR3 is 13 amino acids. V lost 7 bases to trimming and J lost 6 bases, with 12 bases between them. The CDR3 DNA is TGTGCCAGCACCTCGCAGGCTCCCGGGGAGCTGTTTTTT. This gives the protein CASTSQAPGELFF.

The chain recombines TRBV28 with TRBJ1-2, with a possible D match to TRBD1 (6 bases). The germline V gene encodes CDR1 MDHEN and CDR2 SYDVKM. The CDR3 has 13 residues. Between the trimmed V and J ends, which lost 6 bases and 5 bases, there was a span of 13 bases. The CDR3 is CASRHRQVYGYTF. As DNA, the CDR3 is TGTGCCAGCAGACACCGACAGGTGTATGGCTACACCTTC.

The chain recombines TRBV4-1 with TRBJ2-6; D gene unclear. Trimming took 4 bases from V and 0 from J, leaving 10 bases between them. CDR3 length: 16 amino acids. Germline loops: CDR1 MGHRA, CDR2 YSYEKL. This chain's CDR3 is CASSLEAPSGANVLTF. CDR3 nucleotides: TGCGCCAGCAGCCTTGAAGCTCCCTCTGGGGCCAACGTCCTGACTTTC.

This chain joins TRBV4-3 and TRBJ2-3; D gene unclear. This CDR3 contains 13 residues. CDR1 LGHNA and CDR2 YSLEER come from the germline V gene. The V and J ends lost 1 base and 7 bases respectively, with 9 bases between them. The CDR3 reads CASSQVITHTQYF. In DNA form, the CDR3 reads TGCGCCAGCAGCCAAGTGATTACACATACGCAGTATTTT.

This clone has a single count. This chain connects TRBV5-1 to TRBJ1-2; tentative D call: TRBD1 (6 bases). Germline CDR1 and CDR2: SGHRS and YFSETQ. The CDR3 length is 14 residues. Trimming removed 2 bases at V and 2 bases at J, with 10 bases between. CDR3 DNA: TGCGCCAGCAGCTTAGTCGGACAGAACTATGGCTACACCTTC. Translated: CASSLVGQNYGYTF. Based on the CDR3 plus reference TRBV5-1 and TRBJ1-2, the full variable domain is KAGVTQTPRYLIKTRGQQVTLSCSPISGHRSVSWYQQTPGQGLQFLFEYFSETQRNKGNFPGRFSGRQFSNSRSEMNVSTLELGDSALYLCASSLVGQNYGYTFGSGTRLTVV.

The V gene is TRBV19, the J gene TRBJ2-2, with 11 bases lining up with TRBD2. Germline CDR1 reads LNHDA; CDR2 reads SQIVND (reference sequence). CDR3 length: 16 residues. The V gene end was trimmed by 4 bases and the J gene end by 5 bases; junction bases not matched to a gene: 6. CDR3 in amino acids: CASSTYSGRATGELFF. In DNA, the CDR3 is TGTGCCAGTAGTACATATAGCGGGAGGGCTACCGGGGAGCTGTTTTTT.

The chain recombines TRBV19 with TRBJ2-4; no clear D gene. This CDR3 has 15 amino acids. V lost 1 base to trimming and J lost 1 base, with 8 bases between them. Looked up from germline, CDR1 is LNHDA and CDR2 is SQIVND (reference sequence). The CDR3 region is CASSIGAGAKNIQYF. CDR3 in DNA: TGTGCCAGTAGTATAGGGGCAGGCGCCAAAAACATTCAGTACTTC.

V and J are TRBV5-1 and TRBJ2-7; 7 bases align to TRBD1. V lost 4 bases to trimming and J lost 2 bases; unmatched junction nucleotides: 3. This CDR3 has 13 amino acids. Germline CDR1 SGHRS, CDR2 YFSETQ. In DNA form, the CDR3 reads TGCGCCAGCAGCAGGGACAGAACCTACGAGCAGTACTTC. It specifies CASSRDRTYEQYF.

The chain has TRBV5-1 and TRBJ2-1; 9 bases map to TRBD1. Trimming removed 2 bases from V and 5 bases from J; junction bases left unmatched: 11. The CDR3 has 17 residues. Per germline, CDR1 SGHRS and CDR2 YFSETQ. The DNA of the CDR3 is TGCGCCAGCAGCTTTGCCGGGGCCGGGACAGGGAACAATGAGCAGTTCTTC. Its protein is CASSFAGAGTGNNEQFF.

V is TRBV2 and J is TRBJ2-1; TRBD2 aligns across 13 bases. This CDR3 region has 19 residues. J lost 2 bases, V lost 6 bases, and 13 bases had no gene match. Germline CDR1 SNHLY, CDR2 FYNNEI. The CDR3, as DNA: TGTGCCAGCAGGCAAAGCGGGACTAGCGGGGTGGTCACCTACAATGAGCAGTTCTTC. Translating gives CASRQSGTSGVVTYNEQFF. Full variable domain (remainder filled in from reference TRBV2 and TRBJ2-1): EPEVTQTPSHQVTQMGQEVILRCVPISNHLYFYWYRQILGQKVEFLVSFYNNEISEKSEIFDDQFSVERPDGSNFTLKIRSTKLEDSAMYFCASRQSGTSGVVTYNEQFFGPGTRLTVL.

This clone was seen more than once but under ten times. This chain uses TRBV5-1 with TRBJ2-3; D unclear. V gave up 0 bases and J gave up 4 bases, with 12 bases separating them. This CDR3 region has 15 residues. Germline V gene sequence: CDR1 SGHRS, CDR2 YFSETQ. The CDR3 protein is CASSLDSNPPDTQYF. As DNA, the CDR3 is TGCGCCAGCAGCTTGGACTCCAATCCTCCAGATACGCAGTATTTT.

This CDR3 is CASKRTQNTEAFF. In nucleotides, the CDR3 is TGTGCCAGCAAGCGGACCCAGAACACTGAAGCTTTCTTT. The chain recombines TRBV28 with TRBJ1-1; D unresolved. The CDR3 length is 13 residues. The germline gives CDR1 MDHEN, CDR2 SYDVKM. Between the trimmed V and J ends, which lost 7 bases and 1 base, there was a span of 10 bases.

The chain couples TRBV30 to TRBJ1-3; D unresolved. Germline CDR1 is GTSNPN and CDR2 is SVGIG (reference sequence). V lost 1 base and J lost 0, with 10 bases in between. The CDR3 contains 15 residues. The DNA for the CDR3 is TGTGCCTGGAGTGCGTCCAGATACTCTGGAAACACCATATATTTT. This translates into CAWSASRYSGNTIYF. Based on the CDR3 plus reference TRBV30 and TRBJ1-3, the full variable domain is SQTIHQWPATLVQPVGSPLSLECTVEGTSNPNLYWYRQAAGRGLQLLFYSVGIGQISSEVPQNLSASRPQDRQFILSSKKLLLSDSGFYLCAWSASRYSGNTIYFGEGSWLTVV.

This rearrangement joins TRBV5-5 to TRBJ2-7; D possibly corresponds to TRBD1 (5 bases). The V and J ends lost 4 bases and 6 bases respectively, with 14 bases between them. Germline CDR1 and CDR2: SGHKS and YYEKEE (reference sequence). This CDR3 region has 13 residues. CDR3 protein: CASSPDILGEQYF. CDR3 DNA sequence: TGTGCCAGCAGCCCGGACATCCTAGGCGAGCAGTACTTC.

This chain links TRBV19 with TRBJ1-1; 9 bases are a match to TRBD1. V trimming: 5 bases; J trimming: 7 bases; junction bases outside the gene matches: 8. The CDR3 consists of 14 residues. Germline loops: CDR1 LNHDA, CDR2 SQIVND (reference sequence). This chain's CDR3 is CASSARDRDNEAFF. The CDR3 DNA reads as TGTGCCAGTAGTGCGCGGGACAGGGACAATGAAGCTTTCTTT.

The genes are TRBV29-1 and TRBJ2-5; 12 bases agree with TRBD1. CDR1 is SQVTM and CDR2 is ANQGSEA in the germline V gene. CDR3 length: 14 residues. V was clipped by 2 bases and J by 7 bases; unmatched bases: 5. CDR3 sequence reads: CSVEPGQGAGTQYF. CDR3 DNA sequence: TGCAGCGTTGAACCGGGACAGGGGGCTGGGACCCAGTACTTC. The full variable domain, its missing parts supplied by reference TRBV29-1 and TRBJ2-5, is SAVISQKPSRDICQRGTSLTIQCQVDSQVTMMFWYRQQPGQSLTLIATANQGSEATYESGFVIDKFPISRPNLTFSTLTVSNMSPEDSSIYLCSVEPGQGAGTQYFGPGTRLLVL.

This clone has more than one count but fewer than ten. This chain uses TRBV4-2 with TRBJ1-1; D perhaps matches TRBD1 (5 bases). Looked up from germline, CDR1 is LGHNA and CDR2 is YNFKEQ. V was trimmed by 4 bases and J by 5 bases, leaving 11 bases between them. The CDR3 loop spans 13 amino acids. CDR3 coding DNA: TGTGCCAGCAGCCCTCAGGGTAGGACTGAAGCTTTCTTT. Amino acids: CASSPQGRTEAFF.

The chain links TRBV5-5 to TRBJ1-5; 11 positions agree with TRBD1. After removal of 4 bases from V and 5 bases from J, the junction contained 2 bases not matched to a gene. CDR3 size: 14 residues. Germline CDR1 SGHKS, CDR2 YYEKEE (reference sequence). For the CDR3, the DNA is TGTGCCAGCAGCGGGGACAGGGGGGATCAGCCCCAGCATTTT. Its protein is CASSGDRGDQPQHF.

In its sample, this clone was seen a few times. The chain uses TRBV10-3 and TRBJ2-1, with 11 bases identical to TRBD2. The CDR3 covers 15 residues. Trimming at V came to 3 bases and at J to 5 bases, leaving 3 bases not matched to a gene. Germline V gene sequence: CDR1 ENHRY, CDR2 SYGVKD. The CDR3 DNA reads TGTGCCATCAGTGAACTAGCGGGAGAGGACAATGAGCAGTTCTTC. It encodes CAISELAGEDNEQFF.